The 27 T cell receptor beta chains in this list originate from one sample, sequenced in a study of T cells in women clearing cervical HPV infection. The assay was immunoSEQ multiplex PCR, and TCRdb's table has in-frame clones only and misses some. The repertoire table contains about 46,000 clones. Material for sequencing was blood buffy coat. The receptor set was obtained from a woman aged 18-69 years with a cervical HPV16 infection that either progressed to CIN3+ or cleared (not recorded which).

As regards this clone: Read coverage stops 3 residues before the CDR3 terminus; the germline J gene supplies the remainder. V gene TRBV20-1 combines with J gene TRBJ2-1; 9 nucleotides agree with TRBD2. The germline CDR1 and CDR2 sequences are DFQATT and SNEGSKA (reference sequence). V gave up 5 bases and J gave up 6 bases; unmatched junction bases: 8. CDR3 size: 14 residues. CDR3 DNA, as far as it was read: TGCAGTGCTGGATTAGCGGGGGCCATCAATGAG. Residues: CSAGLAGAINE. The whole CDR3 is CSAGLAGAINEQFF.

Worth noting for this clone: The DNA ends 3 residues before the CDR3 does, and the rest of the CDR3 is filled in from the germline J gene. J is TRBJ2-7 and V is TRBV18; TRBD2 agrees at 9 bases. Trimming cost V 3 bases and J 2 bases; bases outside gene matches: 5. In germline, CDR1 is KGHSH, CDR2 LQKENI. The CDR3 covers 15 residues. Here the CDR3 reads CASSPGLAGTYEQYF. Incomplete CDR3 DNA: TGTGCCAGCTCACCGGGGCTAGCGGGAACCTACGAG. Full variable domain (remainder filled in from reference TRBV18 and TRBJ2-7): NAGVMQNPRHLVRRRGQEARLRCSPMKGHSHVYWYRQLPEEGLKFMVYLQKENIIDESGMPKERFSAEFPKEGPSILRIQQVVRGDSAAYFCASSPGLAGTYEQYFGPGTRLTVT.

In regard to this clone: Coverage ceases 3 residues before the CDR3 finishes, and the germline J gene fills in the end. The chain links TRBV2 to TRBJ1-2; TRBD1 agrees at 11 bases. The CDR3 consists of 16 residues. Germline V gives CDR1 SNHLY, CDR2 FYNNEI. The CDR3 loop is CASSGTLPDRGHGYTF. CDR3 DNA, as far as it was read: TGTGCCAGCAGTGGCACCCTCCCGGACAGGGGGCACGGC.

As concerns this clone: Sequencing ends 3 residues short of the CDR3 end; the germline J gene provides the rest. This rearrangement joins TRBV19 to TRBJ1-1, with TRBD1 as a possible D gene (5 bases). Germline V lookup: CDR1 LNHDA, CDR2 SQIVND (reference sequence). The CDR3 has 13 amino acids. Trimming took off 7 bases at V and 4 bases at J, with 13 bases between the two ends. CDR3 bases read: TGTGCCAGTACTCGGGGGGGAATCACTGAA. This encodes CASTRGGITE. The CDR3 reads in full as CASTRGGITEAFF. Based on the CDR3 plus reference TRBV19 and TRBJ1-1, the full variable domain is DGGITQSPKYLFRKEGQNVTLSCEQNLNHDAMYWYRQDPGQGLRLIYYSQIVNDFQKGDIAEGYSVSREKKESFPLTVTSAQKNPTAFYLCASTRGGITEAFFGQGTRLTVV.

CDR3 bases read: TGTGCCAGCAGTTACGTGATCGGGACTAGCGGGGCCTACGAG. It codes for CASSYVIGTSGAYE. The full CDR3 is CASSYVIGTSGAYEQYF. The V call is TRBV6-2 or TRBV6-3, the J call TRBJ2-7, with 13 nucleotides matching TRBD2. Read data end 3 residues before the CDR3 end; the end is taken from the germline J gene. From germline, CDR1 is MNHEY and CDR2 SVGEGT. The CDR3 sequence is 17 residues long. The V gene end was trimmed by 2 bases and the J gene end by 2 bases; junction bases not matched to a gene: 6.

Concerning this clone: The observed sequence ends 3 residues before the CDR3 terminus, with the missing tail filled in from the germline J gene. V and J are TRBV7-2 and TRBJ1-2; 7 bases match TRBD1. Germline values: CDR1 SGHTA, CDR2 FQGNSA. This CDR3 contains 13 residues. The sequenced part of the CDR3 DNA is TGTGCCAGCAGCTCCAGGGGGGTTGGAGGC. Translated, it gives CASSSRGVGG. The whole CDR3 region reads CASSSRGVGGYTF.

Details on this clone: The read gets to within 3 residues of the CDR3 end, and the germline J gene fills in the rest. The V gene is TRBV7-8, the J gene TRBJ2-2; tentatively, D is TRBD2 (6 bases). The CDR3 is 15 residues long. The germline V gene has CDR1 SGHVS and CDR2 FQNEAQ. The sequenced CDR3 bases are TGTGCCAGCAGCTTAGCACGGGGAGGCACCGAAAAG. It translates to CASSLARGGTEK. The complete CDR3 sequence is CASSLARGGTEKLFF.

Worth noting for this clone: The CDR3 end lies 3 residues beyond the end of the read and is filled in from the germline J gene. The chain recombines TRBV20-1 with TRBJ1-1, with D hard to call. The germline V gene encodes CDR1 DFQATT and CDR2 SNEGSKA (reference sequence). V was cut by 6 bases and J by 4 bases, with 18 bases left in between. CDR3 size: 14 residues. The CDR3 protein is CSAHMSRRGTEAFF. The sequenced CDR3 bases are TGCAGTGCCCACATGAGCAGGCGAGGCACTGAA.

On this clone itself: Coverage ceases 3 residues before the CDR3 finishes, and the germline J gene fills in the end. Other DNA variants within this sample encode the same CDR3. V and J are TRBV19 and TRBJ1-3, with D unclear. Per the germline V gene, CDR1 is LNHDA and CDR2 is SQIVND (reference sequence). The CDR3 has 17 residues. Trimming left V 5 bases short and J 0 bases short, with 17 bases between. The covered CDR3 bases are TGTGCCAGTAGTCCCCTCATCCCGGGGAGCTCTGGAAACACC. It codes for CASSPLIPGSSGNT. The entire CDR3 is CASSPLIPGSSGNTIYF.

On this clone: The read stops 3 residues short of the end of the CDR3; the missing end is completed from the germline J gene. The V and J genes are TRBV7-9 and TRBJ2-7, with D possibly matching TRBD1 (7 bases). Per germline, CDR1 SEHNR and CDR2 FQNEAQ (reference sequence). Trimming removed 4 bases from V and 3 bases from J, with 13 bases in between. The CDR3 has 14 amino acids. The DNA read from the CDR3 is TGTGCCAGCAGCTCAGGGGGGAGCTACTACGAG. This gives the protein CASSSGGSYYE. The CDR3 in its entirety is CASSSGGSYYEQYF.

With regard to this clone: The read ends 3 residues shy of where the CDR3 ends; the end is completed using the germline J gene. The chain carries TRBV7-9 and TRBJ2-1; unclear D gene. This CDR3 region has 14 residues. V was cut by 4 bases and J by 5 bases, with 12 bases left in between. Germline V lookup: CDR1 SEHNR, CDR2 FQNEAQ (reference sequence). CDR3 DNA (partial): TGTGCCAGCAGCTCCCCAGCGAACAACAATGAG. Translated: CASSSPANNNE. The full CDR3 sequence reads CASSSPANNNEQFF.

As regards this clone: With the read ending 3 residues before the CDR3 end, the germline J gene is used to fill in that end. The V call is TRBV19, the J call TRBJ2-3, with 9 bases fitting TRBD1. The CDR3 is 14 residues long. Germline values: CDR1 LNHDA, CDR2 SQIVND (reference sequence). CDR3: CASSPGTGRETQYF. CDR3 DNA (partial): TGTGCCAGTAGTCCGGGGACAGGGAGAGAGACG.

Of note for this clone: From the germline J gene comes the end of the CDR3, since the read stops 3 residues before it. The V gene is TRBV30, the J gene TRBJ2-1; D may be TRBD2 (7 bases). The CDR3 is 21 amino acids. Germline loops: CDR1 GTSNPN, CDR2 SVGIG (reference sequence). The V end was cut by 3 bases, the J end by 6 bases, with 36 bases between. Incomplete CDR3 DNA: TGTGCCTGGAGCTCTGGGGGGGCTGGCAAAAAACCCCATTATGTGGGCAATGAG. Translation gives CAWSSGGAGKKPHYVGNE. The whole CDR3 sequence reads CAWSSGGAGKKPHYVGNEQFF.

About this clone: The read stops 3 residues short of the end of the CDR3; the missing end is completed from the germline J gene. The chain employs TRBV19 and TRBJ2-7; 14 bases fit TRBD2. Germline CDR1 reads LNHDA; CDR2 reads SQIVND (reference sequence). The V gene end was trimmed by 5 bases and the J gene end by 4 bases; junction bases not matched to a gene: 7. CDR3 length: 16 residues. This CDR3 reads CASSVGLAGVVYEQYF. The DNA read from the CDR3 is TGTGCCAGTAGTGTGGGACTAGCGGGAGTTGTGTACGAG.

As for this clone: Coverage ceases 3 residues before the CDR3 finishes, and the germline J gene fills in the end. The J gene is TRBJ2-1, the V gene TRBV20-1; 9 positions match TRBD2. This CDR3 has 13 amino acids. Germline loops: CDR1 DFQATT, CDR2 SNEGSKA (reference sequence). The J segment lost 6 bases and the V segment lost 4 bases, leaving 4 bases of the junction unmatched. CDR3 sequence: CSANWREGNEQFF. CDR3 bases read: TGCAGTGCTAATTGGCGGGAGGGCAATGAG.

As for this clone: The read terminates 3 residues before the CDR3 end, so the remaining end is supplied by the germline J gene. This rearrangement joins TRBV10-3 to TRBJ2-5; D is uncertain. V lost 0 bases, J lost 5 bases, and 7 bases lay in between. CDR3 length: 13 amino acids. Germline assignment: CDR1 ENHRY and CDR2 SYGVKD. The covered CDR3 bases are TGTGCCATCAGTGAGTCGGCGGTCGAGACC. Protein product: CAISESAVET. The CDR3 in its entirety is CAISESAVETQYF.

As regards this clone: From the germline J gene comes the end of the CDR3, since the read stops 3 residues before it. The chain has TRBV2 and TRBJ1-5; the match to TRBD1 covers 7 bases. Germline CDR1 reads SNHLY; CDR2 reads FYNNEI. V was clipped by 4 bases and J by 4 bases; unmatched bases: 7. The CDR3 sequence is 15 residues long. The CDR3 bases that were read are TGTGCCAGCAGTGCGGTACAGGGGCAAAATCAGCCC. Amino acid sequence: CASSAVQGQNQP. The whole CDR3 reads CASSAVQGQNQPQHF.

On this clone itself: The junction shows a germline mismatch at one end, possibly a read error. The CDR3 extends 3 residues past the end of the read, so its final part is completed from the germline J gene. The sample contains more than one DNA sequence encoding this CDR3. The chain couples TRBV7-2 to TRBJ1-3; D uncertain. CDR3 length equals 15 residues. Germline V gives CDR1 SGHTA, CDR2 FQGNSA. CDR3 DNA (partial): TGTGCCAGCAGCTTAGTAATGGGCGCTGGAAACACG. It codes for CASSLVMGAGNT. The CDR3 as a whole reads CASSLVMGAGNTIYF.

CDR3 bases read: TGTGCCTGGACTAGCTCCTTGGAGAATACG. Translating it yields CAWTSSLENT. In full, the CDR3 reads CAWTSSLENTQYF. This chain connects TRBV30 to TRBJ2-3, with a tentative D call TRBD2 (5 bases). The missing CDR3 end, 3 residues past where the read stops, is filled in from the germline J gene. V lost 4 bases, J lost 7 bases, and 15 bases lay in between. This CDR3 comprises 13 residues. The germline CDR1 and CDR2 sequences are GTSNPN and SVGIG (reference sequence). The full variable domain, with the rest looked up from reference TRBV30 and TRBJ2-3, is SQTIHQWPATLVQPVGSPLSLECTVEGTSNPNLYWYRQAAGRGLQLLFYSVGIGQISSEVPQNLSASRPQDRQFILSSKKLLLSDSGFYLCAWTSSLENTQYFGPGTRLTVL.

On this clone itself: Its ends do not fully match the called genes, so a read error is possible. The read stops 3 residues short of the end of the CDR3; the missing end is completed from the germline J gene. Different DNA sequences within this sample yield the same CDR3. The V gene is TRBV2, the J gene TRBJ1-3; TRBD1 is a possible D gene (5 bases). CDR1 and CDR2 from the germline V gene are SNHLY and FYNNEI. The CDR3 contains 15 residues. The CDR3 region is CASSEAGLSGNTIYF. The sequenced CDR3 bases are TGTGCCAGCAGTGAAGCGGGGCTCTCTGGAAACACT.

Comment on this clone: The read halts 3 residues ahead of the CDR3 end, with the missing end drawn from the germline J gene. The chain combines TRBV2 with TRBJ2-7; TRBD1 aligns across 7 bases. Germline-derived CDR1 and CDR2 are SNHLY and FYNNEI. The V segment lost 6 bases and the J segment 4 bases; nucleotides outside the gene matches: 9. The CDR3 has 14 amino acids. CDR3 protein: CASRGQSFLYEQYF. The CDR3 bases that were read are TGTGCCAGCAGGGGACAGTCCTTTCTTTACGAG.

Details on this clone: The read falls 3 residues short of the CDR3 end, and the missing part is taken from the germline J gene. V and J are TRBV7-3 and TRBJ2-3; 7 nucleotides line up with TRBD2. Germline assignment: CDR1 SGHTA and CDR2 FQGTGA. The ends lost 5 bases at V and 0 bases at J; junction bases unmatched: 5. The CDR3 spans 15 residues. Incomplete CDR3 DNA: TGTGCCAGCAGCAAGCGGGGATTTAGCACAGATACG. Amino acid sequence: CASSKRGFSTDT. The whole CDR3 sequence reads CASSKRGFSTDTQYF.

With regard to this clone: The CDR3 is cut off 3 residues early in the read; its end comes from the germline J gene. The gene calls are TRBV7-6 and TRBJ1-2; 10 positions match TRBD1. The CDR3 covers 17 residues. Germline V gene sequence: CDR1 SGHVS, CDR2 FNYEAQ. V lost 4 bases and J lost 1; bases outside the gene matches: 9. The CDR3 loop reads CASSSLRWDRGNYGYTF. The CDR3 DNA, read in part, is TGTGCCAGCAGCTCCCTCCGCTGGGACAGGGGTAACTATGGC.

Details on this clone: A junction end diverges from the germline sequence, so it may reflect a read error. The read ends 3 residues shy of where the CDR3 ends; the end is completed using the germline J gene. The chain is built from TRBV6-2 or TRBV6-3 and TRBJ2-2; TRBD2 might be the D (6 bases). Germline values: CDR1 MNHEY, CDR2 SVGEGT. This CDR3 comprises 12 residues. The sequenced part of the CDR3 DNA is TGTGCCAGCAGCCATCCTGGCGGGAAG. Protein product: CASSHPGGK. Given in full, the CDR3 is CASSHPGGKLFF.

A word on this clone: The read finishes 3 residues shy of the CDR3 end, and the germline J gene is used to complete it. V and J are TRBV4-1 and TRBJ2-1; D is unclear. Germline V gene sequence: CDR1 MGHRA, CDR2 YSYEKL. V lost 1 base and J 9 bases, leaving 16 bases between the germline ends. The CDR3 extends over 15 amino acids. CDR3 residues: CASSQVRHASGEQFF. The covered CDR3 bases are TGCGCCAGCAGCCAAGTGCGACACGCATCAGGTGAG.

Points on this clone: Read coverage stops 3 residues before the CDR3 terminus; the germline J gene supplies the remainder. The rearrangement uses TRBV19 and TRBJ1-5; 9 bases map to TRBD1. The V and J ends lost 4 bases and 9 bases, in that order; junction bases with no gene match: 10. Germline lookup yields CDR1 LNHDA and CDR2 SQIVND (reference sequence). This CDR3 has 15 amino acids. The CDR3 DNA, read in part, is TGTGCCAGTAGTACTCCTACAGGGGGCCGGGGGCCC. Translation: CASSTPTGGRGP. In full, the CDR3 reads CASSTPTGGRGPQHF.

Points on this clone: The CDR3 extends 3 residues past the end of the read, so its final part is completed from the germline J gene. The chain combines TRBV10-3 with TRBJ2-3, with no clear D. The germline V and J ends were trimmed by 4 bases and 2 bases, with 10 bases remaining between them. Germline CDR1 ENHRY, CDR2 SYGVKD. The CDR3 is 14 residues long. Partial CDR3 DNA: TGTGCCATCAGTGGGTTACAGCTCACAGATACG. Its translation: CAISGLQLTDT. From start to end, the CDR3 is CAISGLQLTDTQYF.